This T cell receptor (beta chain) was sequenced during a study of T cell responses to AZD1222 COVID-19 vaccine. Germline lookup yields CDR1 SNHLY and CDR2 FYNNEI. The length of the CDR3 is 15 residues. The junction had 10 bases not matched to a gene; V was cut back by 6 bases and J by 5 bases. The table came from immunoSEQ multiplex PCR; TCRdb's copy has only in-frame clones and leaves some out. The data contain 130,000 or so clones, roughly 93% of them seen just once; the ten biggest clones take up over 6.5%. The sequence was obtained from an adult in good health. V gene TRBV2 combines with J gene TRBJ1-1, with 9 bases that match TRBD1. Sequenced material: peripheral blood, taken on day 0 of AZD1222 vaccination. As DNA, the CDR3 is TGTGCCAGCAGCGAGACCGGGACAGGGTGGACTGAAGCTTTCTTT. This sequence encodes CASSETGTGWTEAFF.